The rows below give T cell receptor beta chains drawn from one sample of a study of technical replicates of blood from several donors. Sequencing was performed with immunoSEQ multiplex PCR; in TCRdb, only in-frame clones are kept and a portion is missing. The table has more than 65,000 clones, roughly 91% seen once. What was sequenced was T cells isolated from PBMCs. These receptors were taken from a human donor in good health. CDR3s include the opening cysteine and the closing phenylalanine or tryptophan. A D gene is named only where the DNA matches it firmly. Clone size is shown for a subset of rows, as once, few, many or a class of expanded clone.

J gene,V gene,D gene,clone size,CDR3 DNA,CDR3 protein
TRBJ1-2,TRBV29-1,-,-,TGCAGCGTTACCAGGGTTAATGGCTACACCTTC,CSVTRVNGYTF
TRBJ2-7,TRBV4-1,-,-,TGCGCCAGCAGCCAAGGGCTGAAAGACGAGCAGTACTTC,CASSQGLKDEQYF
TRBJ2-2,TRBV30,TRBD2,-,TGTGCCTGTGCGGGACTAGTAATCACCGGGGAGCTGTTTTTT,CACAGLVITGELFF
TRBJ2-1,TRBV28,-,-,TGTGCCAGCAGTATACTTTACAATGAGCAGTTCTTC,CASSILYNEQFF
TRBJ2-7,TRBV7-2,TRBD2,-,TGTGCCAGCAGCTCGTCCGGGACTAGCGGGTCTTTCTACGAGCAGTACTTC,CASSSSGTSGSFYEQYF
TRBJ1-2,TRBV15,-,-,TGTGCCACCAGCACAGGGGTTGGTAACTATGGCTACACCTTC,CATSTGVGNYGYTF
TRBJ2-5,TRBV23-1,TRBD2,-,TGCGCCACCGTAGCGGGAGGGGTGGAAACCCAGTACTTC,CATVAGGVETQYF
TRBJ2-1,TRBV4-3,-,-,TGCGCCAGCAGCCAAGAGAGAGCGGACCCCTACAATGAGCAGTTCTTC,CASSQERADPYNEQFF
TRBJ2-5,TRBV21-1,-,once,TGTGCCAGCAGCAAAGCCCGAGACTACCTAGCGCCAGTCCGGGAGACCCAGTACTTC,CASSKARDYLAPVRETQYF
TRBJ2-7,TRBV5-5,-,-,TGTGCCAGCAGCTTGTCGGCCTACGAGCAGTACTTC,CASSLSAYEQYF
TRBJ2-5,TRBV9,TRBD1,-,TGTGCCAGCAGCGTAGAGACAGGGCGAGAGACCCAGTACTTC,CASSVETGRETQYF
TRBJ2-2,TRBV11-3,TRBD1,-,TGTGCCAGCAGCATAGGACAGGGGGTCTATATCGGGGAGCTGTTTTTT,CASSIGQGVYIGELFF
TRBJ1-1,TRBV5-1,-,-,TGCGCCAGCAGCTTGGCCAGGGACACTGAAGCTTTCTTT,CASSLARDTEAFF
TRBJ1-1,TRBV5-1,-,-,TGCGCCAGCAGTAGAGGGTCCACTGAAGCTTTCTTT,CASSRGSTEAFF
TRBJ1-1,TRBV7-9,-,-,TGTGCCAGCAGCTTAGCGCGGGCAGACACTGAAGCTTTCTTT,CASSLARADTEAFF
TRBJ2-6,TRBV19,-,-,TGTGCCAGTACTAGGGACACTTCTGGGGCCAACGTCCTGACTTTC,CASTRDTSGANVLTF
TRBJ2-7,TRBV30,TRBD2,-,TGTGCCTGGAGTGTATCCCAAGGACTAGGCGGCTACGAGCAGTACTTC,CAWSVSQGLGGYEQYF
TRBJ2-7,TRBV29-1,-,-,TGCAGCGTTGAAGGGGCGTTGGGGGGCGAGCAGTACTTC,CSVEGALGGEQYF
TRBJ2-3,TRBV19,-,-,TGTGCCAGTAGTCCACTAGGAGATACGCAGTATTTT,CASSPLGDTQYF
TRBJ2-2,TRBV7-2,TRBD2,-,TGTGCCAGCAGCTTTGGACTAGCGGGACTCACCGGGGAGCTGTTTTTT,CASSFGLAGLTGELFF
TRBJ2-3,TRBV5-6,TRBD2,-,TGTGCCAGCAGCGGGAACGGGAGGGCCTTAGATACGCAGTATTTT,CASSGNGRALDTQYF
TRBJ2-1,TRBV10-3,TRBD1,-,TGTGCCATCAGTGAGTCGAAACAGGGGGCCCGCTCCTACAATGAGCAGTTCTTC,CAISESKQGARSYNEQFF
TRBJ2-7,TRBV28,TRBD1,-,TGTGCCAGCAGTCACTCGCCAGGGGGCGTTCGCTACGAGCAGTACTTC,CASSHSPGGVRYEQYF
TRBJ2-1,TRBV7-9,TRBD2,-,TGTGCCAGCAGCTTAGCTAGCGGGAGAAGTGAGCAGTTCTTC,CASSLASGRSEQFF
TRBJ1-1,TRBV5-8,-,-,TGTGCCAGCAGCAGGACAGTAAAAGCTTTCTTT,CASSRTVKAFF
TRBJ1-2,TRBV6-5,-,once,TGTGCCAGCAGTCGGGGGAACTATGGCTACACCTTC,CASSRGNYGYTF
TRBJ1-1,TRBV9,-,-,TGTGCCAGCAGCCCAGGAATGAACACTGAAGCTTTCTTT,CASSPGMNTEAFF
TRBJ2-7,TRBV7-2,TRBD2,-,TGTGCCAGCAGCTTAGATAGCGGGGTTTTCTCCTACGAGCAGTACTTC,CASSLDSGVFSYEQYF
TRBJ2-1,TRBV19,TRBD1,-,TGTGCCAGTAACACAGGGGCAAATGAGCAGTTCTTC,CASNTGANEQFF
TRBJ2-2,TRBV5-8,-,-,TGTGCCAGCAGCTCCCCCAGCGTGACCGGGGAGCTGTTTTTT,CASSSPSVTGELFF
TRBJ2-7,TRBV11-2,-,-,TGTGCCAGCAGCCGGGACTTCTACCACGAGCAGTACTTC,CASSRDFYHEQYF
TRBJ1-1,TRBV2,-,-,TGTGCCAGCGGGCTGGGCAGTGAAGCTTTCTTT,CASGLGSEAFF
TRBJ2-1,TRBV14,-,-,TGTGCCAGCAGCCAAGGCACTAGAATCAATGAGCAGTTCTTC,CASSQGTRINEQFF
TRBJ1-5,TRBV5-1,TRBD1,-,TGCGCCAGCAGCTGGGGGACAGATCAGCCCCAGCATTTT,CASSWGTDQPQHF
TRBJ1-4,TRBV5-8,TRBD1,few,TGTGCCAGCAGCTTGGGCCAGACAGGGGATAATGAAAAACTGTTTTTT,CASSLGQTGDNEKLFF
TRBJ2-7,TRBV11-2,-,-,TGTGCCAGCAGCAGCCCAACAGGGAGCGAGCAGTACTTC,CASSSPTGSEQYF
TRBJ2-7,TRBV7-6,TRBD1,-,TGTGCCAGCAGCGCCGGGACAGCCTACGAGCAGTACTTC,CASSAGTAYEQYF
TRBJ2-1,TRBV30,-,-,TGTGCCTGGACTAACCGGGACTTTGCCTACAATGAGCAGTTCTTC,CAWTNRDFAYNEQFF
TRBJ1-1,TRBV30,-,-,TGTGCCTGGACCGGAGGACTCACGAACACTGAAGCTTTCTTT,CAWTGGLTNTEAFF
TRBJ2-5,TRBV19,-,-,TGTGCCAGTAGTGTGGCAGGACTTTCAGAGACCCAGTACTTC,CASSVAGLSETQYF
TRBJ2-2,TRBV7-3,-,-,TGTGCCAGCAGGGAGGAGATCACCGGGGAGCTGTTTTTT,CASREEITGELFF